The rows below give T cell receptor beta chains drawn from one sample of a study of T cell responses to AZD1222 COVID-19 vaccine. Here immunoSEQ multiplex PCR was the method, and the copy in TCRdb shows in-frame clones only, minus some. The data contain about 55,000 clones, roughly 85% of them singletons. Source: peripheral blood, taken on day 0 of AZD1222 vaccination. Every receptor here comes from an adult in good health. Each CDR3 is given with its conserved first and last residue. Each record gives: J gene, V gene, clone size, D gene, CDR3 protein, CDR3 DNA. A D gene is named only where the DNA matches it firmly. A clone size is listed for some rows: how often the clone was seen (once, few, many), or a class if it is expanded.

>TRBJ2-3|TRBV25-1|-|-
CASSEGGWEDTQYF
TGTGCCAGCAGTGAAGGTGGGTGGGAAGATACGCAGTATTTT
>TRBJ2-7|TRBV5-1|-|TRBD1
CASSPLGTASYEQYF
TGCGCCAGCAGCCCCCTCGGGACAGCTAGCTACGAGCAGTACTTC
>TRBJ1-2|TRBV5-4|-|-
CASSPLGGQDSYGYTF
TGTGCCAGCAGCCCGCTGGGGGGGCAAGATAGCTATGGCTACACCTTC
>TRBJ2-7|TRBV2|-|-
CASRTGTMAYEQYF
TGTGCCAGCCGCACCGGGACAATGGCCTACGAGCAGTACTTC
>TRBJ1-6|TRBV7-2|-|TRBD1
CASSLAPGGSSYNSPLHF
TGTGCCAGCAGCTTAGCTCCAGGGGGGAGCTCCTATAATTCACCCCTCCACTTT
>TRBJ2-7|TRBV6-5|-|-
CASSYSISNSYEQYF
TGTGCCAGCAGTTACTCGATCTCAAATTCCTACGAGCAGTACTTC
>TRBJ2-7|TRBV7-9|-|-
CASSLARDGPYEQYF
TGTGCCAGCAGCTTAGCCCGGGACGGTCCCTACGAGCAGTACTTC
>TRBJ1-6|TRBV4-1|-|-
CASSQDSTSGGRTNSPLHF
TGCGCCAGCAGCCAAGATAGTACATCAGGCGGCAGGACGAATTCACCCCTCCACTTT
>TRBJ1-1|TRBV28|-|-
CASSFPSDVAFF
TGTGCCAGCAGTTTTCCATCTGATGTGGCTTTCTTT
>TRBJ1-5|TRBV18|-|-
CASSPSSASNQPQHF
TGTGCCAGCTCACCAAGTAGTGCCAGCAATCAGCCCCAGCATTTT
>TRBJ2-3|TRBV7-9|few|-
CASSLVGDTQYF
TGTGCCAGCAGCTTAGTGGGAGATACGCAGTATTTT
>TRBJ2-7|TRBV6-2/TRBV6-3|-|TRBD1
CASSYGTGGYEQYF
TGTGCCAGCAGTTACGGGACAGGGGGGTACGAGCAGTACTTC
>TRBJ2-7|TRBV19|-|TRBD1
CASSIVDRVYEQYF
TGTGCCAGTAGTATAGTGGACAGGGTCTACGAGCAGTACTTC